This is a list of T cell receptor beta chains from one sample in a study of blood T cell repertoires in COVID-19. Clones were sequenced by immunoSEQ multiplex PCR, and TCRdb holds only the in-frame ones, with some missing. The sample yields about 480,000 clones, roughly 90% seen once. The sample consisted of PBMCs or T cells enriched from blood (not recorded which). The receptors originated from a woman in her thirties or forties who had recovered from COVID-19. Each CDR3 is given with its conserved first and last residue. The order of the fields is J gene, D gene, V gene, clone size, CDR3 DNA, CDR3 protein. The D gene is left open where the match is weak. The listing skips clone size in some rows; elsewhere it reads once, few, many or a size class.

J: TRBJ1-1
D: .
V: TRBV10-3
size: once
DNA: TGTGCCATCAGTGAGCAACAGTTGAACACTGAAGCTTTCTTT
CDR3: CAISEQQLNTEAFF

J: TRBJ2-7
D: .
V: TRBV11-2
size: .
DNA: TGTGCCAGCAGCTTAGATCGGGGAGTTCCTACCTACGAGCAGTACTTC
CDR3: CASSLDRGVPTYEQYF

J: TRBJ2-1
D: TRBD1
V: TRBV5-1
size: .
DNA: TGCGCCAGCAGCTTGGAAGGACAGGGGGCCGTTGAGCAGTTCTTC
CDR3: CASSLEGQGAVEQFF

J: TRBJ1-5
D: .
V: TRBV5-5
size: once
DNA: TGTGCCAGCAGCTTGGCAGAGGATCAGCCCCAGCATTTT
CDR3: CASSLAEDQPQHF

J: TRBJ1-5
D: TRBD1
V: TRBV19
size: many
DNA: TGTGCCAGTAGTTTTCAAATCGGGACAGAGAATCAGCCCCAGCATTTT
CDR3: CASSFQIGTENQPQHF

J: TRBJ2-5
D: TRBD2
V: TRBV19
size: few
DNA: TGTGCCAGTAGCTTGCGATCATCGGGACTAGCGGGAGGGGAGACCCAGTACTTC
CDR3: CASSLRSSGLAGGETQYF

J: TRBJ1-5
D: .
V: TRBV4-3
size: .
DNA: TGCGCCAGCAGCCAAGATCGGGGAGACAATCAGCCCCAGCATTTT
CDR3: CASSQDRGDNQPQHF

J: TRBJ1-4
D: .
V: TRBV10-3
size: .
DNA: TGTGCCATCACCCGGACTCCCGGTGAAAAACTGTTTTTT
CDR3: CAITRTPGEKLFF

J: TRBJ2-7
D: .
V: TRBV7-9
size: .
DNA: TGTGCCAGCAGCCCAGTCTTGTCTGACGAGCAGTACTTC
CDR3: CASSPVLSDEQYF

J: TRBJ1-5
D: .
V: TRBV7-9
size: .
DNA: TGTGCCAGCAGCTTAGGGGGAGAGAGCAATCAGCCCCAGCATTTT
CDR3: CASSLGGESNQPQHF

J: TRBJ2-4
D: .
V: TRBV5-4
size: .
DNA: TGTGCCAGCAGCTTGGCCGTAGAGAAAACCAAAAACATTCAGTACTTC
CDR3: CASSLAVEKTKNIQYF